The source of this T cell receptor (beta chain) is a study of beta chain features in type 1 diabetes. Overall study results and limits: When Type 1 diabetes patients were examined, their TCRB CDR3s proved moderately but significantly shorter in all four CD4+ subsets.

Only a few counts were recorded for this clone. Its antigen is as yet unknown. Per donor, one heparinised blood draw averaged about 116 mL. The CDR3 sequence is 15 residues long. The germline V gene has CDR1 SGHDT and CDR2 YYEEEE. J lost 1 base, V lost 4 bases, and 4 bases had no gene match. Expressed TCRB transcripts were sequenced because the isolated RNA had all been reverse transcribed beforehand. Sequencing used immunoSEQ multiplex PCR; TCRdb keeps in-frame clones, though not all of them. The repertoire consists of about 660,000 clones, with over 12% occurring once and the leading ten covering roughly 0.04%.

The TCR was taken from a man aged 18 to 29 with type 1 diabetes. Sequenced: naive CD4+ T cells from blood. The chain combines TRBV5-6 with TRBJ2-5; 10 nucleotides line up with TRBD1. CDR3 DNA: TGTGCCAGCAGCACGGGACAGGGGTCCCAAGAGACCCAGTACTTC. Translation: CASSTGQGSQETQYF.